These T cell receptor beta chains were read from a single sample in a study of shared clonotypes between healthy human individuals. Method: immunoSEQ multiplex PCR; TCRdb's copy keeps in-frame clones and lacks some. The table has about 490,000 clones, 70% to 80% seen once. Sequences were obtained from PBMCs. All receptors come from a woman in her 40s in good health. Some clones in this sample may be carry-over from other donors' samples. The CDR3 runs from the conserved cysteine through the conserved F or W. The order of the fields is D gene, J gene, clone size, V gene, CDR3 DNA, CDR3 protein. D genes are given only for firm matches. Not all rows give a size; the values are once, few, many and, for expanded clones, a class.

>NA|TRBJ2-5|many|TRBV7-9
TGTGCCAGCAGCAGGGGTGGGGAGACCCAGTACTTC
CASSRGGETQYF
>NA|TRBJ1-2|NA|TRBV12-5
TGTGCTAGTGGTTTGGTACTTTTAGGAGGGGTAAGCTATGGCTACACCTTC
CASGLVLLGGVSYGYTF
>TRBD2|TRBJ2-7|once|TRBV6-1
TGTGCCAGCAGTGCATCCTCGGGGGGGTTTGAGCAGTACTTC
CASSASSGGFEQYF
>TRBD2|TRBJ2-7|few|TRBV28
TGTGCCAGCAGTTTAGCGGGAGCAACGTACGAGCAGTACTTC
CASSLAGATYEQYF
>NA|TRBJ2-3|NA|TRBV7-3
TGTGCCAGCAGCTTAAGGGAGGTGGTAGATACGCAGTATTTT
CASSLREVVDTQYF
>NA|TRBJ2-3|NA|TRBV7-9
TGTGCCAGCAGCCTTTATGGGCCGGGGGAAGATACGCAGTATTTT
CASSLYGPGEDTQYF
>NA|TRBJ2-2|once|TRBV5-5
TGTGCCAGCAGCACCCTAGACAGTTTGGCCGGGGAGCTGTTTTTT
CASSTLDSLAGELFF
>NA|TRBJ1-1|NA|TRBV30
TGTGCCTGGAGGGGTACCTGGGTTACTGAAGCTTTCTTT
CAWRGTWVTEAFF
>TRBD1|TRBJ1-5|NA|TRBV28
TGTGCCAGCAGCCGCCGGACAGGGCGCCAGCCCCAGCATTTT
CASSRRTGRQPQHF
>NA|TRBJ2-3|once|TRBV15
TGTGCCACCAGCAGAGGAGGGGGTACGCAGTATTTT
CATSRGGGTQYF
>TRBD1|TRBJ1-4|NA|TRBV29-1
TGCAGCGTACCCGGGACAGGGAGTGAAAAACTGTTTTTT
CSVPGTGSEKLFF
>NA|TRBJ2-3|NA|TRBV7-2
TGTGCCAGCAGCTTTTACAGGCCAAGCACAGATACGCAGTATTTT
CASSFYRPSTDTQYF
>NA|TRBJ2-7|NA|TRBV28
TGTGCCAGCGGGGGGGCGCAGAATTACTACGAGCAGTACTTC
CASGGAQNYYEQYF
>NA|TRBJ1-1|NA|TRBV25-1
TGCGCTTCCTGCCGGGGCACTGAAGCTTTCTTT
CASCRGTEAFF
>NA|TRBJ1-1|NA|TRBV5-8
TGTGCCAGCAGTAAACGCGGGGGCTCGAACACTGAAGCTTTCTTT
CASSKRGGSNTEAFF
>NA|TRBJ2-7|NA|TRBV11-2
TGTGCCAGCAGCCCCTCCGTTCGCTCCTACGAGCAGTACTTC
CASSPSVRSYEQYF
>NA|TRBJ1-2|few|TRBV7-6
TGTGCCAGCAGCTTCGACCCAAATAGCTATGGCTACACCTTC
CASSFDPNSYGYTF
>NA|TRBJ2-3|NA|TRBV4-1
TGCGCCAGCAGCCAAGAGGCGGGGTCCATAGTGTATACGCAGTATTTT
CASSQEAGSIVYTQYF
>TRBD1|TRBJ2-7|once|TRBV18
TGTGCCAGCTCACCGAGACAGGGGGCGTCCTACGAGCAGTACTTC
CASSPRQGASYEQYF
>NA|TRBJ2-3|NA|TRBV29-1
TGCAGCGTTGAGGAGTGGGGCACAGATACGCAGTATTTT
CSVEEWGTDTQYF
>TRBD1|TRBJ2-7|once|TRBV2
TGTGCCAGCATGGACAGGGGGCTCGAGCAGTACTTC
CASMDRGLEQYF
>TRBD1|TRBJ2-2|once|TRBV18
TGTGCCAGCTCACCAGCGACAGGGTTAAGCACCGGGGAGCTGTTTTTT
CASSPATGLSTGELFF
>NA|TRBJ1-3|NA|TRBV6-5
TGTGCCAGCAGTGCAGGGAGCGCTGGAAACACCATATATTTT
CASSAGSAGNTIYF
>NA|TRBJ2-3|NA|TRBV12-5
TGTGCTAGTGTACAGGGCAGCTACACAGATACGCAGTATTTT
CASVQGSYTDTQYF
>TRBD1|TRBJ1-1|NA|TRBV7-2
TGTGCCAGCAGCTCCCGCTCAGGGGGGAGAGGGAACACTGAAGCTTTCTTT
CASSSRSGGRGNTEAFF
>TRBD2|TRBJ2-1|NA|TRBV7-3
TGTGCCAGCAGCTTCACGAGTCTAGCGGGAGGGCGGAATGAGCAGTTCTTC
CASSFTSLAGGRNEQFF
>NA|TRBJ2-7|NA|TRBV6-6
TGTGCCAGCAGTTACTCGACTGGTTTCTACGAGCAGTACTTC
CASSYSTGFYEQYF
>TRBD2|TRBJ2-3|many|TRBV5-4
TGTGCCAGCAGCTTGGAGCGGGAGCCGTACACAGATACGCAGTATTTT
CASSLEREPYTDTQYF
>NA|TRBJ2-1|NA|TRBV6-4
TGTGCCAGCAGCCCTACGGCCTCCGGCTCCTACAATGAGCAGTTCTTC
CASSPTASGSYNEQFF
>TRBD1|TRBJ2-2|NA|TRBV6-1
TGTGCCAGCAGTACCACAGGGGTTTTTGGCGGGGAGCTGTTTTTT
CASSTTGVFGGELFF
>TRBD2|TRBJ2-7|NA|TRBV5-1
TGCGCCAGCAGCTTGGACCTAGCGGGAGGGTACGAGCAGTACTTC
CASSLDLAGGYEQYF
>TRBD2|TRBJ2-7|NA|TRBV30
TGTGCCTGGAGTGTACGGACTAGCGGGAAACCCTACGAGCAGTACTTC
CAWSVRTSGKPYEQYF
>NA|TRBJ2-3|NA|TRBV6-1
TGTGCCAGCAGAGAACGACAGACTCGCACAGATACGCAGTATTTT
CASRERQTRTDTQYF
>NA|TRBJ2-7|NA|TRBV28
TGTGCCAGCAGTTTAGCGGGTACCTACGAGCAGTACTTC
CASSLAGTYEQYF
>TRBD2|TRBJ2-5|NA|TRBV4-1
TGCGCCAGCAGCCAAGTAGCGGGAGCGGGGGAGACCCAGTACTTC
CASSQVAGAGETQYF
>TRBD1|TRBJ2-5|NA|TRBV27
TGTGCCAGCAGCCCTATAAGGGGGCGCCGAGAGACCCAGTACTTC
CASSPIRGRRETQYF
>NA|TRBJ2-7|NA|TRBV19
TGTGCCAGTAGTATTAGGCTAGCCCGAACCTACGAGCAGTACTTC
CASSIRLARTYEQYF
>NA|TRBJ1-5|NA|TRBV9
TGTGCCAGCAGCGTAGCTGGGGTCGACGGGGAGCCCCAGCATTTT
CASSVAGVDGEPQHF
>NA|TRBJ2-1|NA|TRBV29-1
TGCAGCGTTAGCACAGGGTACAATGAGCAGTTCTTC
CSVSTGYNEQFF
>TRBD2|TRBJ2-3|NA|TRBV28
TGTGCCAGCAGATTAGCGGGAGGGAGCACAGATACGCAGTATTTT
CASRLAGGSTDTQYF
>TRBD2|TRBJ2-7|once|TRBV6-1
TGTGCCAGCAGCAGCGGACTAGCGGGTGCCTACGAGCAGTACTTC
CASSSGLAGAYEQYF
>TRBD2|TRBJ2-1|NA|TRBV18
TGTGCCAGCTCTCCAATGACTAGCCGTAGCTCCTACAATGAGCAGTTCTTC
CASSPMTSRSSYNEQFF
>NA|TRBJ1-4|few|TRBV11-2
TGTGCCAGCAGCTTAGAACGGGGCGAAAAACTGTTTTTT
CASSLERGEKLFF
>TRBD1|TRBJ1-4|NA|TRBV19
TGTGCCAGTAGTACCGGACAGGGGACCCAGAATGAAAAACTGTTTTTT
CASSTGQGTQNEKLFF
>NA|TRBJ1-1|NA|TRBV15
TGTGCCACCAGCAGAGATCATCGCCGAGCTTTCTTT
CATSRDHRRAFF
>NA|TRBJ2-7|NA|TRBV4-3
TGCGCCAGCAGCCCCCGGGCAGGGACAACCCCCCCCGAGCAGTACTTC
CASSPRAGTTPPEQYF